The 14 T cell receptor beta chains below all came from one sample that was sequenced in a study of cytomegalovirus exposure and HLA in healthy donors. Using immunoSEQ multiplex PCR, the repertoire was profiled, and TCRdb retains in-frame clones only, with some absent. The repertoire includes 250,000 to 400,000 clones, 88% of them detected once, and approximately 0.96% sits in the top ten. Sequencing used PBMCs. All receptors derive from a man younger than 45 in good health and CMV-seronegative.

The chain is built from TRBV9 and TRBJ2-1; no clear D. The ends were cut back, 4 bases at V and 5 bases at J, with 16 bases in the middle. The CDR3 is made up of 15 amino acids. CDR1 is SGDLS and CDR2 is YYNGEE in the germline V gene. The CDR3 DNA is TGTGCCAGCAGCTCCCTCGGGTACCCAAACAATGAGCAGTTCTTC. As protein: CASSSLGYPNNEQFF.

This sequence joins TRBV27 and TRBJ2-7; TRBD1 agrees at 8 bases. The CDR3 has 17 residues. V shed 6 bases, J shed 6 bases, and the junction held 19 bases outside the gene matches. The germline V gene encodes CDR1 MNHEY and CDR2 SMNVEV (reference sequence). CDR3 protein: CASRTSVTGDLRGEQYF. For the CDR3, the DNA is TGTGCCAGCAGGACATCGGTGACAGGGGACCTCCGAGGCGAGCAGTACTTC.

The chain has TRBV25-1 and TRBJ2-7, with TRBD2 matching over 10 bases. CDR1 is MGHDK and CDR2 is SYGVNS in the germline V gene. Trimming cost V 3 bases and J 7 bases; bases outside gene matches: 9. The CDR3 contains 15 residues. The CDR3 region has the DNA TGTGCCAGCAGTGATAGTACTAGCGGGGCGAAAGAGCAGTACTTC. It yields the protein CASSDSTSGAKEQYF.

V is TRBV19 and J is TRBJ1-5; 7 positions match TRBD1. The germline gives CDR1 LNHDA, CDR2 SQIVND (reference sequence). The ends lost 5 bases at V and 0 bases at J; junction bases unmatched: 10. This CDR3 region has 17 residues. CDR3 residues: CASSSITTGISNQPQHF. The CDR3 DNA sequence: TGTGCCAGTAGTTCCATCACGACAGGGATTAGCAATCAGCCCCAGCATTTT.

As concerns this clone: A much larger clone differs from this one at a single base, so this may be a read error. Distinct nucleotide sequences in the sample also encode this CDR3. The chain links TRBV6-6 to TRBJ2-7; possible D gene TRBD1, 6 bases. The V gene's germline CDR1 is MNHNY and CDR2 SVGAGI (reference sequence). Trimming took off 5 bases at V and 4 bases at J, with 6 bases between the two ends. The CDR3 is made up of 11 amino acids. CDR3 region: CASSTGYEQYF. The CDR3 DNA reads as TGTGCCAGCAGTACAGGGTACGAGCAGTACTTC.

The rearrangement joins TRBV5-5 to TRBJ2-3; the D gene is possibly TRBD2 (5 bases). V lost 5 bases and J 5 bases, leaving 15 bases between the germline ends. Germline CDR1 and CDR2: SGHKS and YYEKEE (reference sequence). The CDR3 contains 14 residues. In nucleotides, the CDR3 is TGTGCCAGCAGGGCCGGGCCCCGGGAAGATACGCAGTATTTT. As protein: CASRAGPREDTQYF. The complete variable domain, with remaining parts taken from reference TRBV5-5 and TRBJ2-3, reads DAGVTQSPTHLIKTRGQQVTLRCSPISGHKSVSWYQQVLGQGPQFIFQYYEKEERGRGNFPDRFSARQFPNYSSELNVNALLLGDSALYLCASRAGPREDTQYFGPGTRLTVL.

The chain links TRBV19 to TRBJ1-2; 9 bases match TRBD1. With 4 bases clipped from V and 6 bases from J, the junction kept 6 bases outside the gene matches. Per germline, CDR1 LNHDA and CDR2 SQIVND (reference sequence). The CDR3 sequence is 14 residues long. The DNA for the CDR3 is TGTGCCAGTAGTAACAACAGGGGGCAGGATGGCTACACCTTC. It encodes CASSNNRGQDGYTF.

The chain is built from TRBV27 and TRBJ1-2; 8 bases line up with TRBD1. Losses at the gene ends were 6 bases for V and 3 bases for J; bases not matched to a gene: 15. Germline assignment: CDR1 MNHEY and CDR2 SMNVEV (reference sequence). This CDR3 is built from 17 residues. CDR3 nucleotide sequence: TGTGCCAGCAGCCGGGACAGGTCTGGGAGGTTGGACTATGGCTACACCTTC. Its translation: CASSRDRSGRLDYGYTF.

The V and J genes are TRBV29-1 and TRBJ2-3, with 8 bases identical to TRBD1. The J segment lost 6 bases and the V segment lost 7 bases, leaving 6 bases of the junction unmatched. Germline assignment: CDR1 SQVTM and CDR2 ANQGSEA. CDR3 length: 12 amino acids. In DNA, the CDR3 is TGCAGCGCCAGGACAGGGAAGGATACGCAGTATTTT. It codes for CSARTGKDTQYF.

The genes are TRBV6-5 and TRBJ1-1; weak D call: TRBD1 (5 bases). Deletions cut 8 bases from V and 11 bases from J, with 15 bases between. The CDR3 is made up of 11 amino acids. From germline, CDR1 is MNHEY and CDR2 SVGAGI. CDR3 amino acids: CASGRDQRAFF. The DNA for the CDR3 is TGTGCCAGCGGGAGGGACCAGAGGGCTTTCTTT.

This rearrangement joins TRBV29-1 to TRBJ2-3; the match to TRBD1 covers 7 bases. Germline V gene data show CDR1 as SQVTM and CDR2 as ANQGSEA. V shed 4 bases and J 7 bases; nucleotides not matched to a gene: 11. The CDR3 sequence is 14 residues long. CDR3 bases: TGCAGCGTTGCAAGGACAGGTAGTAAATATACGCAGTATTTT. This sequence encodes CSVARTGSKYTQYF.

This chain links TRBV29-1 with TRBJ1-1; D is unclear. Germline V gene lookup returns CDR1 SQVTM and CDR2 ANQGSEA. V was pared by 4 bases and J by 5 bases, with 14 bases between. This CDR3 is 13 amino acids long. The DNA of the CDR3 is TGCAGCGTTGGAGATCCTTACCAGACTGAAGCTTTCTTT. Translated, it gives CSVGDPYQTEAFF. The entire variable domain, with the rest obtained from reference TRBV29-1 and TRBJ1-1, is as follows: SAVISQKPSRDICQRGTSLTIQCQVDSQVTMMFWYRQQPGQSLTLIATANQGSEATYESGFVIDKFPISRPNLTFSTLTVSNMSPEDSSIYLCSVGDPYQTEAFFGQGTRLTVV.

The V and J genes are TRBV4-1 and TRBJ1-1; 9 bases map to TRBD1. The CDR3 totals 15 residues. Trimming removed 1 base from V and 1 base from J; junction bases left unmatched: 1. The germline V gene encodes CDR1 MGHRA and CDR2 YSYEKL. This chain's CDR3 is CASSQADRGNTEAFF. In nucleotides, the CDR3 is TGCGCCAGCAGCCAAGCGGACAGGGGGAACACTGAAGCTTTCTTT.

V usage is TRBV15 and J usage is TRBJ1-1, with D unclear. V lost 5 bases and J 1 base, leaving 11 bases between the germline ends. Germline loops: CDR1 LNHNV, CDR2 YYDKDF (reference sequence). This CDR3 contains 14 residues. The CDR3 region has the DNA TGTGCCACCAGCGTCAGGAACCCGAACACTGAAGCTTTCTTT. Protein sequence: CATSVRNPNTEAFF. The variable domain in full, completed from reference TRBV15 and TRBJ1-1, reads DAMVIQNPRYQVTQFGKPVTLSCSQTLNHNVMYWYQQKSSQAPKLLFHYYDKDFNNEADTPDNFQSRRPNTSFCFLDIRSPGLGDTAMYLCATSVRNPNTEAFFGQGTRLTVV.